This TCR beta chain was recorded in a study of identical twins. Overall study results and limits: The models gave estimates that fell short of the out-of-frame TCR alpha sharing seen in monozygotic twins. Sequences that were out-of-frame, alpha and twin-shared displayed an excess of low generation probability.

All donors were healthy, and all were Caucasian. cDNA carried unique molecular identifiers, and a universal primer site was added by template switching. In TCRdb, the 5' RACE reads were re-called with MiXCR into one record per CDR3 protein. The profile shows 1.5 million to 2 million distinct CDR3 sequences, less than 35% of them singletons. This clonotype was counted a few times. The antigen is unknown. Sequenced input: cord blood. The source of this sequence is a newborn girl in good health.

DNA for the CDR3: TGTGCCAGCAGCGTAGCTAGCGGGTTTAATGAGCAGTTCTTC. This sequence encodes CASSVASGFNEQFF. The genes are TRBV9 and TRBJ2-1; TRBD2 aligns across 8 bases. V trimming: 0 bases; J trimming: 7 bases; junction bases outside the gene matches: 3. CDR3 length equals 14 residues. CDR1 and CDR2 (germline): SGDLS, YYNGEE. Full variable domain (remainder filled in from reference TRBV9 and TRBJ2-1): DSGVTQTPKHLITATGQRVTLRCSPRSGDLSVYWYQQSLDQGLQFLIQYYNGEERAKGNILERFSAQQFPDLHSELNLSSLELGDSALYFCASSVASGFNEQFFGPGTRLTVL.